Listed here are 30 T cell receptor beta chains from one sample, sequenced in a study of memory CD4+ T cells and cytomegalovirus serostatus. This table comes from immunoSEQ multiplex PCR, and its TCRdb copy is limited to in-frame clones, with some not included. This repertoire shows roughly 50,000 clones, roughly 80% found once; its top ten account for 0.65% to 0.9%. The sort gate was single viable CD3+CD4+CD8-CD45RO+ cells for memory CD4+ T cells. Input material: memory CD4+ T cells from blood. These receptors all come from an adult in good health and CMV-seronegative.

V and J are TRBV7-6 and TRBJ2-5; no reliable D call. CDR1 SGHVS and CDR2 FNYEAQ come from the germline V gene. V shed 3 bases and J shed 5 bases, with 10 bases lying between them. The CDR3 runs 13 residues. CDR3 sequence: CASSFGFLETQYF. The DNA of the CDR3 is TGTGCCAGCAGCTTCGGGTTCCTCGAGACCCAGTACTTC.

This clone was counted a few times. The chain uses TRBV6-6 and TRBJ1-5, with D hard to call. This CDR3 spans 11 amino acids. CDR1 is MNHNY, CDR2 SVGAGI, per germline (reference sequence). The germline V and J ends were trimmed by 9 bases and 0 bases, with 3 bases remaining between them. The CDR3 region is CARDSNQPQHF. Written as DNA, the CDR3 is TGTGCCAGGGATAGCAATCAGCCCCAGCATTTT.

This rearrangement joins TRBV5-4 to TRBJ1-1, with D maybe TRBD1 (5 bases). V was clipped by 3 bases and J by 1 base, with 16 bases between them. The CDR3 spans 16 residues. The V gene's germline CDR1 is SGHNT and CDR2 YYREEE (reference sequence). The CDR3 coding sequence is TGTGCCAGCAGCTCCCGGATTCGACAGAGGAACACTGAAGCTTTCTTT. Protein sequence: CASSSRIRQRNTEAFF.

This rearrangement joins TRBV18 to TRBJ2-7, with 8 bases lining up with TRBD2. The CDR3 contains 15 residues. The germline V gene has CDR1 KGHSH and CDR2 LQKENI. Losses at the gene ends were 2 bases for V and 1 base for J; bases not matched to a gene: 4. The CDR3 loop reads CASSPISGDSYEQYF. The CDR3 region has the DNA TGTGCCAGCTCACCAATTAGCGGGGATTCCTACGAGCAGTACTTC.

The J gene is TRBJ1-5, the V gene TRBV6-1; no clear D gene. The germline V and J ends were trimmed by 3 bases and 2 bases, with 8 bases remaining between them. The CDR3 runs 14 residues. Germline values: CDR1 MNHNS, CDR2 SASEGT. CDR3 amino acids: CASSDNSGNQPQHF. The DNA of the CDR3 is TGTGCCAGCAGTGATAACAGCGGCAATCAGCCCCAGCATTTT.

DNA for the CDR3: TGTGCCAGCAGCCCCTTTCAGTCTGGGGCCAACGTCCTGACTTTC. Its translation is CASSPFQSGANVLTF. The V and J genes are TRBV5-4 and TRBJ2-6; D gene unclear. The CDR3 totals 15 residues. CDR1 SGHNT and CDR2 YYREEE come from the germline V gene (reference sequence). Trimming took off 4 bases at V and 1 base at J, with 9 bases between the two ends.

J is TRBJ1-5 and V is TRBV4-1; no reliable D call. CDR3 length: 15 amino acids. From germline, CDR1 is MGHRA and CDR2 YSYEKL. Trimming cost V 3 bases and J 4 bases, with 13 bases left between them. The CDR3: CASSQRTGKNQPQHF. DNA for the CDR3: TGCGCCAGCAGCCAGCGGACGGGAAAGAATCAGCCCCAGCATTTT.

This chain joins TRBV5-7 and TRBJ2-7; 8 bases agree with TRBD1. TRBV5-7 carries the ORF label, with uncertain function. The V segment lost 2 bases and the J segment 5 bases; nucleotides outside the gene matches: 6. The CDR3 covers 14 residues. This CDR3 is CASSFQGARHEQYF. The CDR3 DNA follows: TGTGCCAGCAGCTTTCAGGGGGCGCGACACGAGCAGTACTTC.

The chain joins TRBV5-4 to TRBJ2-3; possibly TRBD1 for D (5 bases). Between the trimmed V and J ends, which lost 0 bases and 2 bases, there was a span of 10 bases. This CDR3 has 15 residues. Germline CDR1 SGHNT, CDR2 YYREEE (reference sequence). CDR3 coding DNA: TGTGCCAGCAGCTTGGATTCTGGACACACAGATACGCAGTATTTT. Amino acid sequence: CASSLDSGHTDTQYF. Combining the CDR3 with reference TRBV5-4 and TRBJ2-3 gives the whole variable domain ETGVTQSPTHLIKTRGQQVTLRCSSQSGHNTVSWYQQALGQGPQFIFQYYREEENGRGNFPPRFSGLQFPNYSSELNVNALELDDSALYLCASSLDSGHTDTQYFGPGTRLTVL.

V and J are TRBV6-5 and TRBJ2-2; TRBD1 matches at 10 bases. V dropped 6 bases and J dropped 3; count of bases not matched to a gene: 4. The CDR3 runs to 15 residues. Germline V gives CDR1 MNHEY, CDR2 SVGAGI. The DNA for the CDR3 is TGTGCCAGCAGGACAGGGGGCGAGCACACCGGGGAGCTGTTTTTT. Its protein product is CASRTGGEHTGELFF.

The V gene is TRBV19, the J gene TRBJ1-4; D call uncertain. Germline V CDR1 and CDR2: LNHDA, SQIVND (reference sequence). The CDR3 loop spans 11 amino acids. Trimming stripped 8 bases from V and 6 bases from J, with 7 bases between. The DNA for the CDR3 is TGTGCCAGTTCGTGGGATGAAAAACTGTTTTTT. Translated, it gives CASSWDEKLFF.

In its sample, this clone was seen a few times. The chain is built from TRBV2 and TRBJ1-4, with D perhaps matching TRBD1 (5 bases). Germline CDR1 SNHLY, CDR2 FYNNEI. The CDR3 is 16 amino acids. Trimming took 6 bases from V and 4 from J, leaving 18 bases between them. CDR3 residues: CASRGGQASRNEKLFF. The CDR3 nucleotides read TGTGCCAGCAGGGGGGGTCAGGCTTCTCGTAATGAAAAACTGTTTTTT.

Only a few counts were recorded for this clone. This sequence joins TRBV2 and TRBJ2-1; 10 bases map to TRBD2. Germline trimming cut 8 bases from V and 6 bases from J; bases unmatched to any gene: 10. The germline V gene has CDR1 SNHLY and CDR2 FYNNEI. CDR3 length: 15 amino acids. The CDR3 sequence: CASCLTSGTSNEQFF. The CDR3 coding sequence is TGTGCCAGCTGTCTCACTAGCGGGACCTCCAATGAGCAGTTCTTC.

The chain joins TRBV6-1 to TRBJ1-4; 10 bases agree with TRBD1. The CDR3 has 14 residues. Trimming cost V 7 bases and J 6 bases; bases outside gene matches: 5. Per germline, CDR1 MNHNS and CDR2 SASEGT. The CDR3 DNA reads TGTGCCAGCACCACCGGGACAGGGGATGAAAAACTGTTTTTT. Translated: CASTTGTGDEKLFF.

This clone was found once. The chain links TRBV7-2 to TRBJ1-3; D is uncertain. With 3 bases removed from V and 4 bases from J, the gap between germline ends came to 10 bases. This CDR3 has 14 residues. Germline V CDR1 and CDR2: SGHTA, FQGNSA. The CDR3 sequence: CASSLPGVGNTIYF. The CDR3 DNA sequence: TGTGCCAGCAGCTTGCCGGGAGTAGGAAACACCATATATTTT.

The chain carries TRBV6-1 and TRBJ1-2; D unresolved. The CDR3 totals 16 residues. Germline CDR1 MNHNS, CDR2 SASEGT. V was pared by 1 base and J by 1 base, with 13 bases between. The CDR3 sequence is CASSEGTGRINYGYTF. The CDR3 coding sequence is TGTGCCAGCAGTGAAGGGACCGGGAGAATTAACTATGGCTACACCTTC.

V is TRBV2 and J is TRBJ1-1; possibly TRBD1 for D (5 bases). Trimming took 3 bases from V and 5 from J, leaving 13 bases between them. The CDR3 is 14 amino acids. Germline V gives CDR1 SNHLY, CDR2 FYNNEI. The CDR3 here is CASSDVGASTEAFF. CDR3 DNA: TGTGCCAGCAGTGATGTAGGGGCATCAACTGAAGCTTTCTTT.

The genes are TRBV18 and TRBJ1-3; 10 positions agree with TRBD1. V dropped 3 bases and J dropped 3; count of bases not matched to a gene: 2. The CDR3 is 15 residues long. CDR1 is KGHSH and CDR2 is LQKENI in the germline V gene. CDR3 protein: CASSPTGGRGNTIYF. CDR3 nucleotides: TGTGCCAGCTCACCGACAGGGGGCCGTGGAAACACCATATATTTT.

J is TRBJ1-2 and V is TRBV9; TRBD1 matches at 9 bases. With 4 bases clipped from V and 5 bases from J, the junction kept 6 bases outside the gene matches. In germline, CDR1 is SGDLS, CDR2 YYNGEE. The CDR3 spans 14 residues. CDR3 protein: CASSLTQGAYGYTF. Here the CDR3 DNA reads TGTGCCAGCAGCCTCACACAGGGGGCTTATGGCTACACCTTC.

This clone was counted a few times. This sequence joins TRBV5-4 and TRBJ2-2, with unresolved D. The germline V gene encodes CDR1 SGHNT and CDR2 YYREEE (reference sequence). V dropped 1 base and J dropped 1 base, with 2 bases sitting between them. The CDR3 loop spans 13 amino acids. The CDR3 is CASSLMNTGELFF. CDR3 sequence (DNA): TGTGCCAGCAGCTTGATGAACACCGGGGAGCTGTTTTTT. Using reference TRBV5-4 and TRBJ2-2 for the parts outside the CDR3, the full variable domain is ETGVTQSPTHLIKTRGQQVTLRCSSQSGHNTVSWYQQALGQGPQFIFQYYREEENGRGNFPPRFSGLQFPNYSSELNVNALELDDSALYLCASSLMNTGELFFGEGSRLTVL.

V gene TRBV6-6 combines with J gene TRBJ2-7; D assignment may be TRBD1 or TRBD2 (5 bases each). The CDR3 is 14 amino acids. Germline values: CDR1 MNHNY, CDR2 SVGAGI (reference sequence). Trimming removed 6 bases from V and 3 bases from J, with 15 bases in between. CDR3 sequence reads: CASRPPGDHYEQYF. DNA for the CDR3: TGTGCCAGCAGACCCCCCGGGGACCACTACGAGCAGTACTTC.

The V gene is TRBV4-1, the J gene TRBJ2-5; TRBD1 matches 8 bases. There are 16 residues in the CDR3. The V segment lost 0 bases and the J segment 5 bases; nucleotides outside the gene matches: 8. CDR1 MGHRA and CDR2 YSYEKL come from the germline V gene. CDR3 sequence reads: CASSQDHTRGLETQYF. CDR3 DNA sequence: TGCGCCAGCAGCCAAGACCATACCAGGGGGCTGGAGACCCAGTACTTC.

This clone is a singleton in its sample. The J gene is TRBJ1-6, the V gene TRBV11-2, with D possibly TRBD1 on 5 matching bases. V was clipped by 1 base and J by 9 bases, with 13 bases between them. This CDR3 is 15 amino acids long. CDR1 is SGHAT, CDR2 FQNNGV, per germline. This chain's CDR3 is CASSLVPGTGSPLHF. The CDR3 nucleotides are TGTGCCAGCAGCTTAGTCCCAGGGACGGGTTCACCCCTCCACTTT.

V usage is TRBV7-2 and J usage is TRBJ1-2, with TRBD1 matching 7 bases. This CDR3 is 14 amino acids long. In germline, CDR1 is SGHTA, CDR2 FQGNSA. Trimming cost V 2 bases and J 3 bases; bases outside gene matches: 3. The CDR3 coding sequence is TGTGCCAGCAGCTTAAGACAGGGCCACTATGGCTACACCTTC. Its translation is CASSLRQGHYGYTF.

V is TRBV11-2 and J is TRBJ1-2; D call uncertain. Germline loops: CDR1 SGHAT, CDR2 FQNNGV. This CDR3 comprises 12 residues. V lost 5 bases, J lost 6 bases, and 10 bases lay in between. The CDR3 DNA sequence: TGTGCCAGCAGCAACACTGGGGATGGCTACACCTTC. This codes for CASSNTGDGYTF.

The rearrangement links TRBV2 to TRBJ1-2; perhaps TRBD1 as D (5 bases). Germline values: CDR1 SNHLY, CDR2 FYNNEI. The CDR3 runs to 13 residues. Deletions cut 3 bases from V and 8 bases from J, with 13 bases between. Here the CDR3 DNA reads TGTGCCAGCAGTGACACCCTTCGGGGCGGCTACACCTTC. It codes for CASSDTLRGGYTF.

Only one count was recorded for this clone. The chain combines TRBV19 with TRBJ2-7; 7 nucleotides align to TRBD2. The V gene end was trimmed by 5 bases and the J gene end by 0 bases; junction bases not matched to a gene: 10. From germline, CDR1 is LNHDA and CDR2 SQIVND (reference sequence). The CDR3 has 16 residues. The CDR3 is CASSPPGTNLSYEQYF. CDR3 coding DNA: TGTGCCAGTAGTCCCCCCGGGACTAACCTCTCCTACGAGCAGTACTTC.

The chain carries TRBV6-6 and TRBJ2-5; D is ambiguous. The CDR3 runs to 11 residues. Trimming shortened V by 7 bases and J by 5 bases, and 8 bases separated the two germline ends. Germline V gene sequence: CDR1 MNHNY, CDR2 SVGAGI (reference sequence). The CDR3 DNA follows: TGTGCCAGCACCGTCCGTGAGACCCAGTACTTC. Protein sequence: CASTVRETQYF.

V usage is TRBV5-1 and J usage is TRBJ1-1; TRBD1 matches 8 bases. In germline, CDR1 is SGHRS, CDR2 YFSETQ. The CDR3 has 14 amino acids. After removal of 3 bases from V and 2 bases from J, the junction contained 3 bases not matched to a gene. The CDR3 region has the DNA TGCGCCAGCAGCTCCAGGGGGCAAAACACTGAAGCTTTCTTT. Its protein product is CASSSRGQNTEAFF.

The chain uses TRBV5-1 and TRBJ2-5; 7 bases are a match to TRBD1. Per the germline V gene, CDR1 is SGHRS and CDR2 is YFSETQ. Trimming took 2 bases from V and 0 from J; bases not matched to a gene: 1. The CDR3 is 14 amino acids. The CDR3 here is CASSLQGNQETQYF. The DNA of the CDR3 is TGCGCCAGCAGCTTACAGGGGAACCAAGAGACCCAGTACTTC.